Following are 19 T cell receptor beta chains from one sample sequenced in a study of Graves' ophthalmopathy and Graves' hyperthyroidism. The TCR beta CDR3 regions underwent amplification from RNA transcripts. HTBI-primed RT-PCR formed the first round, and a multiplex PCR formed the second. TCRdb re-derived calls from the multiplex PCR reads in MiXCR, one entry per CDR3 protein. The sample contains some 360,000 distinct CDR3 sequences, approximately 17% of which appear only once. The sequencing sample was made of peripheral blood. Receptors were obtained from an adult woman with stable Graves' hyperthyroidism.

This clonotype has more than one count but fewer than ten. The J gene is TRBJ2-2, the V gene TRBV14; 12 nucleotides agree with TRBD2. This CDR3 contains 18 residues. Germline CDR1 SGHDN, CDR2 FVKESK. V trimming: 0 bases; J trimming: 3 bases; junction bases outside the gene matches: 5. CDR3 coding DNA: TGTGCCAGCAGCCAAGACCTAGCGGGAGGGCCTTACACCGGGGAGCTGTTTTTT. Encoded protein: CASSQDLAGGPYTGELFF.

This clonotype showed up many times. The genes are TRBV28 and TRBJ1-5, with TRBD1 identical over 9 bases. The V gene end was trimmed by 3 bases and the J gene end by 6 bases; junction bases not matched to a gene: 3. The length of the CDR3 is 14 residues. Germline loops: CDR1 MDHEN, CDR2 SYDVKM. Here the CDR3 reads CASSFGTGFQPQHF. CDR3 nucleotide sequence: TGTGCCAGCAGTTTCGGGACAGGGTTTCAGCCCCAGCATTTT.

Ten or more counts support this clonotype. The chain employs TRBV7-9 and TRBJ2-7; possibly TRBD1 for D (7 bases). V was pared by 5 bases and J by 0 bases, with 11 bases between. This CDR3 has 14 residues. Per germline, CDR1 SEHNR and CDR2 FQNEAQ (reference sequence). As DNA, the CDR3 is TGTGCCAGCAGCCGGAGGGACAGCTCCTACGAGCAGTACTTC. Translation gives CASSRRDSSYEQYF.

This clonotype was recorded at least ten times. The chain combines TRBV28 with TRBJ2-7; a possible D gene is TRBD2 (6 bases). The CDR3 has 18 amino acids. The germline V gene has CDR1 MDHEN and CDR2 SYDVKM. V dropped 4 bases and J dropped 2 bases, with 24 bases sitting between them. The CDR3 loop is CASSSFVGGGSGAYEQYF. The CDR3 nucleotides are TGTGCCAGCAGTTCCTTCGTGGGTGGGGGTAGCGGAGCCTACGAGCAGTACTTC.

V and J are TRBV3-1 and TRBJ1-1; TRBD1 is a possible D gene (5 bases). There are 18 residues in the CDR3. CDR1 and CDR2 (germline): LGHDT, YNNKEL (reference sequence). Trimming shortened V by 4 bases and J by 2 bases, and 23 bases separated the two germline ends. For the CDR3, the DNA is TGTGCCAGCAGCCGGGGGTTGGTAGGACGACAAGGCAACACTGAAGCTTTCTTT. Encoded protein: CASSRGLVGRQGNTEAFF.

As concerns this clonotype: A much larger clone differs from this one at a single base, so this may be a read error. This chain connects TRBV5-4 to TRBJ1-2; maybe TRBD1 (5 bases). The V end was cut by 4 bases, the J end by 12 bases, with 16 bases between. Germline assignment: CDR1 SGHNT and CDR2 YYREEE (reference sequence). The CDR3 has 12 residues. CDR3 region: CASSPGSRGDTF. DNA of the CDR3: TGTGCCAGCAGCCCGGGGTCCCGGGGCGACACCTTC.

Many counts were recorded for this clonotype. The gene calls are TRBV28 and TRBJ1-2; TRBD1 matches 8 bases. The CDR3 has 14 amino acids. The germline V gene has CDR1 MDHEN and CDR2 SYDVKM. The ends lost 7 bases at V and 6 bases at J; junction bases unmatched: 10. CDR3 in amino acids: CASNSPGGANGYTF. Written as DNA, the CDR3 is TGTGCCAGCAACTCTCCAGGGGGCGCAAATGGCTACACCTTC.

This clonotype occurred many times. The V and J genes are TRBV20-1 and TRBJ2-5, with 7 bases lining up with TRBD1. V dropped 6 bases and J dropped 4; count of bases not matched to a gene: 11. Germline V lookup: CDR1 DFQATT, CDR2 SNEGSKA (reference sequence). CDR3 size: 14 residues. CDR3 DNA: TGCAGTGCCAAGGATGCCAGGGGGTCAGAGACCCAGTACTTC. Amino acids: CSAKDARGSETQYF.

The genes are TRBV5-1 and TRBJ2-3; D is tentatively TRBD1 or TRBD2 (6 bases each). Trimming took 4 bases from V and 3 from J, leaving 15 bases between them. Germline V CDR1 and CDR2: SGHRS, YFSETQ. The CDR3 totals 15 residues. CDR3: CASSPTRGATDTQYF. CDR3 sequence (DNA): TGCGCCAGCAGCCCGACTAGGGGGGCAACAGATACGCAGTATTTT.

There are many counts of this clonotype. V and J are TRBV6-2 or TRBV6-3 and TRBJ2-5; perhaps TRBD2 as D (6 bases). The CDR3 has 17 amino acids. The V gene lost 4 bases and the J gene lost 2 bases, with 20 bases spanning the gap. Per the germline V gene, CDR1 is MNHEY and CDR2 is SVGEGT. CDR3 amino acids: CASSSPEGRRLQETQYF. CDR3 coding DNA: TGTGCCAGCAGTTCGCCGGAGGGTCGGAGATTGCAAGAGACCCAGTACTTC.

This clonotype was picked up many times. The gene calls are TRBV6-1 and TRBJ1-5; maybe TRBD1 (6 bases). Germline V gene sequence: CDR1 MNHNS, CDR2 SASEGT. The CDR3 runs 13 residues. V gave up 6 bases and J gave up 5 bases, with 11 bases separating them. The CDR3 sequence: CASRPGVYQPQHF. The CDR3 DNA is TGTGCCAGCAGGCCAGGGGTATATCAGCCCCAGCATTTT.

This clonotype appeared many times. The chain employs TRBV29-1 and TRBJ2-2; 13 nucleotides line up with TRBD2. CDR1 is SQVTM, CDR2 ANQGSEA, per germline. The CDR3 length is 16 residues. J gave up 6 bases and V 3 bases, and 7 bases lay outside the gene matches. Written as DNA, the CDR3 is TGCAGCGTTGAGGGGACTAGCGGGATAGATGCCGGGGAGCTGTTTTTT. Translation: CSVEGTSGIDAGELFF.

This clonotype was counted many times. The V gene is TRBV12-5, the J gene TRBJ1-1; possibly TRBD1 for D (6 bases). CDR1 LGHNT and CDR2 FRNRAP come from the germline V gene. Trimming removed 6 bases at V and 6 bases at J, with 17 bases between. The CDR3 has 14 residues. The CDR3 DNA reads as TGTGCTAGTGGCCCAGACAGGCTTACGGCTGAAGCTTTCTTT. Residues: CASGPDRLTAEAFF.

This clonotype was observed many times. V is TRBV5-1 and J is TRBJ1-2, with 9 bases that match TRBD1. V lost 2 bases and J lost 6; bases outside the gene matches: 2. Germline-derived CDR1 and CDR2 are SGHRS and YFSETQ. The CDR3 contains 13 residues. The CDR3 spells CASSLTGGDGYTF. The CDR3 DNA sequence: TGCGCCAGCAGCTTAACAGGGGGCGATGGCTACACCTTC.

This clonotype was seen ten or more times. The chain links TRBV18 to TRBJ1-1; a weak D match, TRBD1 (6 bases). The V gene's germline CDR1 is KGHSH and CDR2 LQKENI. The CDR3 runs to 16 residues. Trimming left V 1 base short and J 4 bases short, with 16 bases between. CDR3 DNA sequence: TGTGCCAGCTCACCACTTACCACCCAGGGGTCCACTGAAGCTTTCTTT. This codes for CASSPLTTQGSTEAFF.

The V call is TRBV6-5, the J call TRBJ2-7, with D maybe TRBD1 (6 bases). The CDR3 extends over 12 amino acids. Germline CDR1 MNHEY, CDR2 SVGAGI. The germline V and J ends were trimmed by 2 bases and 6 bases, with 8 bases remaining between them. For the CDR3, the DNA is TGTGCCAGCAGTTACCGGGACACCGAGCAGTACTTC. Its translation: CASSYRDTEQYF.

This clonotype appeared many times. The chain joins TRBV29-1 to TRBJ2-7; perhaps TRBD1 as D (5 bases). This CDR3 contains 11 residues. Trimming left V 6 bases short and J 6 bases short, with 12 bases between. From germline, CDR1 is SQVTM and CDR2 ANQGSEA. The CDR3 loop reads CSVYRSGEQYF. CDR3 in DNA: TGCAGCGTCTACAGGTCTGGCGAGCAGTACTTC.

Many counts were recorded for this clonotype. This chain joins TRBV29-1 and TRBJ1-1; D uncertain. This CDR3 is built from 15 residues. Germline CDR1 reads SQVTM; CDR2 reads ANQGSEA. V gave up 0 bases and J gave up 5 bases, with 16 bases separating them. CDR3 sequence: CSVEDRGGVWTEAFF. The DNA of the CDR3 is TGCAGCGTTGAAGATCGTGGCGGAGTGTGGACTGAAGCTTTCTTT.

This clonotype was detected a few times. V is TRBV6-1 and J is TRBJ1-1; 7 positions agree with TRBD1. There are 14 residues in the CDR3. The V gene's germline CDR1 is MNHNS and CDR2 SASEGT. The trim removed 5 bases at V and 1 base at J, leaving 4 bases unmatched. CDR3 amino acids: CASSRDSPNTEAFF. The DNA of the CDR3 is TGTGCCAGCAGTCGGGACAGTCCGAACACTGAAGCTTTCTTT.